Below, one T cell receptor beta chain is given with its context. As yet, its antigen is unknown. This specimen includes other DNA sequences encoding the same CDR3. This record comes from a study of cytomegalovirus exposure and HLA in healthy donors. The study, taken as a whole, reports: In a later analysis, a missense DCLRE1C variant was linked to TCR beta V- and J-gene trimming. An assumption of roughly uniform sequencing depth across donors underlay the presence/absence analyses. Cytomegalovirus-associated status was assigned to about 170 TCR beta chains.

Primers for the PCR totalled 60 Vbeta and 13 Jbeta. Produced via immunoSEQ multiplex PCR; TCRdb's table is partial and in-frame only. The repertoire includes approximately 170,000 clones, 70% to 75% of them detected once, and 4% to 5% sits in the top ten. Trimming took off 5 bases at V and 1 base at J, with 8 bases between the two ends. From germline, CDR1 is SGHTA and CDR2 FQGNSA. The CDR3 loop spans 13 amino acids. This TCR was sampled from a man between 18 and 29 years old in good health and CMV-seropositive. The sample was PBMCs. The chain recombines TRBV7-2 with TRBJ1-1; D might be TRBD1 (5 bases). CDR3 amino acids: CASSRQGNTEAFF. CDR3 DNA sequence: TGTGCCAGCAGCCGCCAGGGGAACACTGAAGCTTTCTTT. Drawing the rest from reference TRBV7-2 and TRBJ1-1, the complete variable domain is GAGVSQSPSNKVTEKGKDVELRCDPISGHTALYWYRQSLGQGLEFLIYFQGNSAPDKSGLPSDRFSAERTGGSVSTLTIQRTQQEDSAVYLCASSRQGNTEAFFGQGTRLTVV.